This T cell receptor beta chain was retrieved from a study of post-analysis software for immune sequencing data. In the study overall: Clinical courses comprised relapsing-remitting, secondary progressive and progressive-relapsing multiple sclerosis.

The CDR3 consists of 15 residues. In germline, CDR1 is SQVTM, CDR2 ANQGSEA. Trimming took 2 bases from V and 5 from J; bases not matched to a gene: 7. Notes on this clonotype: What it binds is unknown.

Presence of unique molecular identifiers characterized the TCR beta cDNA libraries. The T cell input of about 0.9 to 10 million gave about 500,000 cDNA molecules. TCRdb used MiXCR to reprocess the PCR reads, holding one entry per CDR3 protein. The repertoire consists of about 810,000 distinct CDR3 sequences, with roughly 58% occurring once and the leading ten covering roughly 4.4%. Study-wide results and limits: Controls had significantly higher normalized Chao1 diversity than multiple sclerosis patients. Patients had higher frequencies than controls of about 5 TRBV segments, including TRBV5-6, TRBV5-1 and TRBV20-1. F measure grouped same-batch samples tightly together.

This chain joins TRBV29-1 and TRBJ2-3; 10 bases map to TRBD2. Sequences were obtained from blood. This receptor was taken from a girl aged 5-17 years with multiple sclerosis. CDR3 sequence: CSVEWSSGRGDTQYF. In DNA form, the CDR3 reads TGCAGCGTTGAATGGTCCAGCGGGAGGGGAGATACGCAGTATTTT.